This T cell receptor (beta chain) was retrieved from a study of T cell repertoires in cytomegalovirus infection. In the study overall: CMV infection and matching HLA type were both indicated by public TCR beta signatures.

As regards this clonotype: Its antigen is undetermined.

TCRdb re-derived calls from the reads in MiXCR, one entry per CDR3 protein. The sample shows hundreds of thousands of distinct CDR3 sequences, about 42% of them seen only once. Points from the study as a whole: Across the ex vivo response, the dominant clonotypes were HLA-C-restricted CMV-specific TCR beta clonotypes.

Trimming removed 5 bases from V and 2 bases from J, with 13 bases in between. The CDR3 is made up of 13 amino acids. Germline CDR1 DFQATT, CDR2 SNEGSKA (reference sequence). The TCR comes from a human donor in good health (CMV status not recorded). Some clones in this sample may be carry-over from other donors' samples. The chain couples TRBV20-1 to TRBJ2-7; D remains ambiguous. The material was cultured PBMCs, obtained from culture after CMV antigen stimulation. The CDR3 region is CSAQGRKTYEQYF. The CDR3 DNA follows: TGCAGTGCTCAAGGGCGAAAAACCTACGAGCAGTACTTC.